The 10 T cell receptor delta chains presented below share a single source sample, sequenced in a study of gamma-delta T cells after stem cell transplantation. TCRdb re-processed the RT-PCR reads using CATT. The table lists about 1,100 delta-chain clones, around 18% of them singletons, with over 40% in the top ten. Sequencing input: gamma-delta T cells. The receptors stem from a human donor. It is not recorded whose cells these are; they may come from a transplant donor.

Details on this clone: A read error likely explains this, since a far larger clone differs by one base. As DNA, the CDR3 is TGTGCCTGTGACACACAGGGGGCCCCTACCGATAAACTCATCTTT. Encoded protein: CACDTQGAPTDKLIF. V usage is TRDV2 and J usage is TRDJ1, with D possibly matching TRDD3 (5 bases). Trimming took 1 base from V and 2 from J, leaving 13 bases between them. The CDR3 totals 15 residues. Per the germline V gene, CDR1 is GEAIGNYY and CDR2 is EKD.

With regard to this clone: A read error is the likely source, as a far larger clone sits one nucleotide away. Other nucleotide sequences from this sample produce the same CDR3. The chain recombines TRDV2 with TRDJ1; D is undetermined. V lost 0 bases, J lost 0 bases, and 10 bases lay in between. The CDR3 totals 15 residues. The germline CDR1 and CDR2 sequences are GEAIGNYY and EKD. The CDR3 nucleotides read TGTGCCTGTGACACCGTTGGGCCGGACACCGATAAACTCATCTTT. Translation gives CACDTVGPDTDKLIF.

Details on this clone: A read error is likely here: a far larger clone is one base away. The chain employs TRDV2 and TRDJ1; 10 bases map to TRDD3. CDR1 GEAIGNYY and CDR2 EKD come from the germline V gene. This CDR3 is built from 18 residues. Trimming cost V 0 bases and J 3 bases; bases outside gene matches: 12. The CDR3 is CACDTVVLGDMRSDKLIF. The CDR3 bases are TGTGCCTGTGACACCGTTGTTCTGGGGGATATGCGGTCCGATAAACTCATCTTT.

This clone was counted only a few times. A far larger clone differs by one base, so this is likely a read error. Other nucleotide sequences from this sample produce the same CDR3. This chain links TRDV2 with TRDJ1, with D possibly being TRDD1 or TRDD3 (5 bases each). V lost 3 bases, J lost 5 bases, and 15 bases lay in between. The CDR3 runs to 14 residues. From germline, CDR1 is GEAIGNYY and CDR2 EKD. In DNA, the CDR3 is TGTGCCTGTGACCAAATACTGGACGCAGATAAACTCATCTTT. Translation: CACDQILDADKLIF.

A word on this clone: The amino acid sequence in TCRdb belongs to a much larger clone and departs from this DNA's translation at residue 8, likely a sequencing read error; the sequence shown is translated from the DNA. The chain uses TRDV2 and TRDJ1; 7 bases are a match to TRDD3. CDR1 GEAIGNYY and CDR2 EKD come from the germline V gene. CDR3 length equals 16 residues. After removal of 3 bases from V and 7 bases from J, the junction contained 16 bases not matched to a gene. The CDR3 DNA reads TGTGCCTGTGACCCCCTCGGAGAGGATACGCCGAGTAAACTCATCTTT. This gives the protein CACDPLGEDTPSKLIF.

As regards this clone: A far larger clone is one base from this, pointing to a likely read error. The chain combines TRDV2 with TRDJ2, with TRDD3 matching over 10 bases. CDR3 length: 21 amino acids. Germline CDR1 and CDR2: GEAIGNYY and EKD. V gave up 0 bases and J gave up 7 bases; unmatched junction bases: 22. CDR3 region: CACDTVGQSRGGIRQGAQLFF. The CDR3 region has the DNA TGTGCCTGTGACACCGTAGGCCAAAGTCGGGGGGGGATACGCCAGGGAGCACAACTCTTCTTT.

This clone qualifies as medium-sized. A far more abundant clone sits one base away, making this likely a read error. The CDR3 nucleotides are TGTGCCTGTGGCACGGCGGGCTTTCCTACTGGGGCTTATGGCGATAAACTCATCTTT. Translated, it gives CACGTAGFPTGAYGDKLIF. The chain couples TRDV2 to TRDJ1; either TRDD2 or TRDD3 may supply D (7 bases each). The CDR3 runs to 19 residues. V gave up 5 bases and J gave up 4 bases, with 31 bases separating them. The germline CDR1 and CDR2 sequences are GEAIGNYY and EKD.

With respect to this clone: TCRdb assigns this DNA the protein of a much larger clone, which departs from its translation at residue 5; this likely reflects a read error, and the protein shown comes from translating the DNA. V gene TRDV2 combines with J gene TRDJ1; 7 bases map to TRDD3. Unmatched junction bases numbered 8, after V lost 4 bases and J lost 1 base. The CDR3 extends over 15 amino acids. Germline lookup yields CDR1 GEAIGNYY and CDR2 EKD. The CDR3 spells CACDSLGESTDKLIF. In DNA form, the CDR3 reads TGTGCCTGTGATAGCTTGGGGGAGAGCACCGATAAACTCATCTTT.

This clone appeared a few times. This is likely an artifact of a read error, given a far larger clone one base away. The chain combines TRDV2 with TRDJ1; TRDD3 agrees at 9 bases. CDR1 GEAIGNYY and CDR2 EKD come from the germline V gene. The CDR3 loop spans 15 amino acids. In DNA form, the CDR3 reads TGTTCCTGTGATTCTCTTAGTACTGGGGGAGATAAACTCATCTTT. Its protein product is CSCDSLSTGGDKLIF.

This clone was observed a few times. The TCRdb protein, from a much larger clone, departs from this DNA's translation at residue 4, likely by read error; the protein shown derives from the DNA. The chain joins TRDV2 to TRDJ1; the match to TRDD3 covers 9 bases. The CDR3 spans 16 residues. Germline V gene data show CDR1 as GEAIGNYY and CDR2 as EKD. J was trimmed by 7 bases and V by 6 bases; bases with no gene match: 17. For the CDR3, the DNA is TGTGCCTGTAACCCCCTCGGAGGGGATACGCCGAGTAAACTCATCTTT. Translated, it gives CACNPLGGDTPSKLIF.